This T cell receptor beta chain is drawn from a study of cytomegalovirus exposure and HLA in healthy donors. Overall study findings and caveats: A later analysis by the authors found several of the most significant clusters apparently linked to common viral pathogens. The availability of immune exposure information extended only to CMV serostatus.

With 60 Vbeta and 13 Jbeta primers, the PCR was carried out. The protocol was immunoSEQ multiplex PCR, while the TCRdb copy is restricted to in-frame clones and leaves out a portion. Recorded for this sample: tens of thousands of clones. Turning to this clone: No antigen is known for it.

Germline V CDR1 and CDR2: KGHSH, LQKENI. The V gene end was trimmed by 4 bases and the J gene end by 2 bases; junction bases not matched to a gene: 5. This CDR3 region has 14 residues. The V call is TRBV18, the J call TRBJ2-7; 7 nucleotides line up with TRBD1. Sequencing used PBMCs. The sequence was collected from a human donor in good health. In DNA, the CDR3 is TGTGCCAGCTCACTTTCGGGACAGACCTACGAGCAGTACTTC. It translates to CASSLSGQTYEQYF.